The 27 T cell receptor beta chains presented below share a single source sample, sequenced in a study of CD8 T cells in Susac syndrome. With random hexamers, reverse transcription was performed on about 0.5 to 1 ug of RNA. A single record per CDR3 protein comes from TCRdb applying MiXCR to the immunoSEQ multiplex PCR reads. The sample carries about 250,000 distinct CDR3 sequences, 93% recorded once. The sequenced material came from CD4+ T cells from PBMCs. These receptors originate from a human donor with multiple sclerosis.

This clonotype was detected once. The V and J genes are TRBV12-3 or TRBV12-4 and TRBJ2-7; D is ambiguous. This CDR3 comprises 13 residues. Trimming cost V 3 bases and J 5 bases, with 11 bases left between them. The DNA for the CDR3 is TGTGCCAGCAGTTTGAGCCCAGTCAACGAGCAGTACTTC. This gives the protein CASSLSPVNEQYF.

This chain uses TRBV12-3 or TRBV12-4 with TRBJ2-1, with 8 bases identical to TRBD2. This CDR3 is built from 15 residues. J was trimmed by 9 bases and V by 2 bases; bases with no gene match: 9. The CDR3 loop reads CASSLKSGAGVEQFF. The CDR3 DNA reads TGTGCCAGCAGTTTAAAATCGGGAGCGGGAGTTGAGCAGTTCTTC.

The rearrangement uses TRBV7-8 and TRBJ1-6; possible D gene TRBD1, 5 bases. The CDR3 runs 17 residues. In germline, CDR1 is SGHVS, CDR2 FQNEAQ. Trimming shortened V by 5 bases and J by 1 base, and 15 bases separated the two germline ends. CDR3 sequence: CASSDGARGSYNSPLHF. Here the CDR3 DNA reads TGTGCCAGCAGCGATGGGGCCCGGGGATCCTATAATTCACCCCTCCACTTT.

The rearrangement joins TRBV24-1 to TRBJ2-2; weak D call: TRBD1 (5 bases). The CDR3 has 15 residues. Germline values: CDR1 KGHDR, CDR2 SFDVKD. V was clipped by 4 bases and J by 3 bases, with 11 bases between them. This CDR3 is CATSDLDSHTGELFF. CDR3 sequence (DNA): TGTGCCACCAGTGACCTAGACAGCCACACCGGGGAGCTGTTTTTT.

This sequence joins TRBV25-1 and TRBJ2-2, with TRBD2 matching 10 bases. Germline values: CDR1 MGHDK, CDR2 SYGVNS. With V trimmed by 1 base and J by 3 bases, 5 bases remained unmatched. CDR3 length: 17 residues. The CDR3 here is CASSEWSGRAYTGELFF. The CDR3 DNA is TGTGCCAGCAGTGAATGGAGCGGGAGGGCGTACACCGGGGAGCTGTTTTTT.

The chain is built from TRBV3-1 and TRBJ2-3, with 13 bases identical to TRBD2. The CDR3 is 17 residues long. CDR1 and CDR2 from the germline V gene are LGHDT and YNNKEL (reference sequence). After removal of 3 bases from V and 0 bases from J, the junction contained 3 bases not matched to a gene. The CDR3 coding sequence is TGTGCCAGCAGCCATGGGACTAGCGGGGCTAGCACAGATACGCAGTATTTT. Its translation is CASSHGTSGASTDTQYF.

V usage is TRBV6-1 and J usage is TRBJ1-5; TRBD1 might be the D (5 bases). V was clipped by 3 bases and J by 4 bases, with 19 bases between them. Looked up from germline, CDR1 is MNHNS and CDR2 is SASEGT. CDR3 size: 17 residues. The CDR3 DNA reads TGTGCCAGCAGTGATGGATTCGGGGGTCGTCAGAATCAGCCCCAGCATTTT. Protein product: CASSDGFGGRQNQPQHF.

V usage is TRBV5-1 and J usage is TRBJ2-3, with TRBD2 as a possible D gene (6 bases). Germline V CDR1 and CDR2: SGHRS, YFSETQ. V dropped 9 bases and J dropped 2 bases, with 19 bases sitting between them. The CDR3 consists of 15 residues. The CDR3 loop is CATKGGAGFTDTQYF. The CDR3 nucleotides are TGCGCCACCAAAGGTGGGGCGGGATTCACAGATACGCAGTATTTT.

The V gene is TRBV30, the J gene TRBJ2-4, with D unclear. From germline, CDR1 is GTSNPN and CDR2 SVGIG (reference sequence). Trimming removed 0 bases from V and 0 bases from J, with 12 bases in between. This CDR3 region has 16 residues. The DNA of the CDR3 is TGTGCCTGGAGTGTACCCAGAACATTAGCCAAAAACATTCAGTACTTC. Protein: CAWSVPRTLAKNIQYF.

This chain links TRBV6-1 with TRBJ2-3; D remains ambiguous. The length of the CDR3 is 16 residues. The V gene lost 3 bases and the J gene lost 0 bases, with 13 bases spanning the gap. Per germline, CDR1 MNHNS and CDR2 SASEGT. The CDR3 region is CASSELPPASTDTQYF. CDR3 DNA sequence: TGTGCCAGCAGTGAGCTCCCCCCGGCTAGCACAGATACGCAGTATTTT.

This rearrangement joins TRBV3-1 to TRBJ2-7; the D is unclear. The CDR3 has 13 residues. V was trimmed by 0 bases and J by 7 bases, leaving 10 bases between them. From germline, CDR1 is LGHDT and CDR2 YNNKEL (reference sequence). The CDR3 nucleotides are TGTGCCAGCAGCCAAGAACCGGGCCGGGAGCAGTACTTC. Its translation: CASSQEPGREQYF.

This chain links TRBV5-1 with TRBJ2-5, with 10 bases matching TRBD2. Germline CDR1 reads SGHRS; CDR2 reads YFSETQ. The V and J ends lost 3 bases and 11 bases, in that order; junction bases with no gene match: 13. CDR3 size: 15 residues. The CDR3 reads CASSWEFSSGGLQYF. Written as DNA, the CDR3 is TGCGCCAGCAGCTGGGAATTTTCTAGCGGGGGATTGCAGTACTTC.

The chain carries TRBV6-2 or TRBV6-3 and TRBJ2-1; no definite D call. CDR1 MNHEY and CDR2 SVGEGT come from the germline V gene. The CDR3 has 13 residues. Trimming cost V 7 bases and J 2 bases, with 9 bases left between them. This chain's CDR3 is CASTKDAYNEQFF. The CDR3 region has the DNA TGTGCCAGCACCAAGGACGCCTACAATGAGCAGTTCTTC.

The chain uses TRBV29-1 and TRBJ1-1, with unresolved D. V gave up 2 bases and J gave up 2 bases, with 6 bases separating them. There are 12 residues in the CDR3. Per germline, CDR1 SQVTM and CDR2 ANQGSEA. The CDR3 spells CSVEITNTEAFF. CDR3 nucleotide sequence: TGCAGCGTTGAAATCACTAACACTGAAGCTTTCTTT.

This chain joins TRBV30 and TRBJ2-3, with D possibly matching TRBD2 (6 bases). The CDR3 consists of 17 residues. Per germline, CDR1 GTSNPN and CDR2 SVGIG (reference sequence). Trimming pared 1 base from V and 2 bases from J, leaving 19 bases between. The CDR3 spells CAWSGNQRDSITDTQYF. As DNA, the CDR3 is TGTGCCTGGAGTGGAAACCAAAGGGACTCGATCACAGATACGCAGTATTTT.

The chain employs TRBV7-3 and TRBJ1-4; D gene uncertain. V was clipped by 8 bases and J by 8 bases, with 18 bases between them. The CDR3 sequence is 14 residues long. Germline CDR1 is SGHTA and CDR2 is FQGTGA. CDR3 DNA: TGTGCCAGCGCCTGGGAACACGCAGACGAAAAACTGTTTTTT. Translation: CASAWEHADEKLFF.

This chain joins TRBV24-1 and TRBJ2-7, with D possibly matching TRBD1 (5 bases). The CDR3 loop spans 13 amino acids. The germline V gene encodes CDR1 KGHDR and CDR2 SFDVKD. V was trimmed by 2 bases and J by 2 bases, leaving 6 bases between them. The CDR3 here is CATSDSQAYEQYF. The CDR3 bases are TGTGCCACCAGTGATTCACAGGCCTACGAGCAGTACTTC.

The chain joins TRBV6-1 to TRBJ2-7; D might be TRBD1 (5 bases). This CDR3 spans 16 amino acids. V was cut by 0 bases and J by 0 bases, with 12 bases left in between. In germline, CDR1 is MNHNS, CDR2 SASEGT. CDR3 protein: CASSEATTVPSYEQYV. The CDR3, as DNA: TGTGCCAGCAGTGAAGCGACGACAGTCCCCTCCTACGAGCAGTACGTC.

The V call is TRBV12-5, the J call TRBJ2-4, with 8 bases that match TRBD1. V dropped 0 bases and J dropped 0; count of bases not matched to a gene: 10. Germline V gives CDR1 LGHNT, CDR2 FRNRAP. The CDR3 length is 19 residues. The DNA of the CDR3 is TGTGCTAGTGGTTTGGTTCGGACAGGGCATGTGTTAGCCAAAAACATTCAGTACTTC. The encoded protein is CASGLVRTGHVLAKNIQYF. Using reference TRBV12-5 and TRBJ2-4 for the parts outside the CDR3, the full variable domain is DARVTQTPRHKVTEMGQEVTMRCQPILGHNTVFWYRQTMMQGLELLAYFRNRAPLDDSGMPKDRFSAEMPDATLATLKIQPSEPRDSAVYFCASGLVRTGHVLAKNIQYFGAGTRLSVL.

Details on this clonotype: The germline gene is not matched at one end of the junction; a read error may be the cause. The chain employs TRBV7-3 and TRBJ2-1; 12 nucleotides align to TRBD2. CDR3 length: 18 amino acids. Germline CDR1 and CDR2: SGHTA and FQGTGA. The CDR3 DNA is TGTGCCAGCAGCATAACCCCCGCTAGCGGGAGGGCCCTCAATGAGCAGTTCTTC. Amino acid sequence: CASSITPASGRALNEQFF.

The gene calls are TRBV20-1 and TRBJ2-5; D is undetermined. Trimming shortened V by 3 bases and J by 3 bases, and 20 bases separated the two germline ends. Germline CDR1 and CDR2: DFQATT and SNEGSKA (reference sequence). The CDR3 consists of 16 residues. Here the CDR3 DNA reads TGCAGTGCTAGGGTCGGTGTGCGGCAGCCAAAAGAGACCCAGTACTTC. Translation: CSARVGVRQPKETQYF.

This clonotype was found once. This sequence joins TRBV29-1 and TRBJ2-7; no definite D call. V lost 4 bases and J 1 base, leaving 8 bases between the germline ends. Germline CDR1 and CDR2: SQVTM and ANQGSEA. The CDR3 covers 12 residues. The CDR3 DNA reads TGCAGCGTTGGAAACACTTCCTACGAGCAGTACTTC. Its translation is CSVGNTSYEQYF.

The chain employs TRBV19 and TRBJ1-5; 7 nucleotides agree with TRBD1. Germline CDR1 LNHDA, CDR2 SQIVND (reference sequence). This CDR3 has 14 amino acids. V gave up 10 bases and J gave up 2 bases; unmatched junction bases: 8. The CDR3 sequence is CATGDRAGNQPQHF. The CDR3, as DNA: TGTGCCACCGGAGACAGGGCTGGCAATCAGCCCCAGCATTTT.

CDR3: CASHRAGGAFF. The CDR3 coding sequence is TGTGCCAGCCATAGGGCCGGGGGAGCTTTCTTT. The rearrangement joins TRBV6-5 to TRBJ1-1; possible D gene TRBD1, 5 bases. The CDR3 totals 11 residues. Deletions cut 8 bases from V and 10 bases from J, with 14 bases between. The V gene's germline CDR1 is MNHEY and CDR2 SVGAGI.

This clonotype has just one count. The rearrangement joins TRBV11-2 to TRBJ2-1; a weak D match, TRBD2 (6 bases). V was cut by 2 bases and J by 8 bases, with 16 bases left in between. Germline assignment: CDR1 SGHAT and CDR2 FQNNGV. CDR3 length equals 15 residues. CDR3 sequence (DNA): TGTGCCAGCAGCTTACTCAGACTAGAAGCGGATGAGCAGTTCTTC. It is translated as CASSLLRLEADEQFF. Full variable domain (missing parts from reference TRBV11-2 and TRBJ2-1): EAGVAQSPRYKIIEKRQSVAFWCNPISGHATLYWYQQILGQGPKLLIQFQNNGVVDDSQLPKDRFSAERLKGVDSTLKIQPAKLEDSAVYLCASSLLRLEADEQFFGPGTRLTVL.

V and J are TRBV7-9 and TRBJ2-3, with a possible D match to TRBD1 (6 bases). The CDR3 covers 17 residues. Germline CDR1 SEHNR, CDR2 FQNEAQ (reference sequence). Trimming pared 5 bases from V and 0 bases from J, leaving 18 bases between. Here the CDR3 reads CASSPNRTAPSTDTQYF. As DNA, the CDR3 is TGTGCCAGCAGCCCCAATCGGACAGCTCCTAGCACAGATACGCAGTATTTT.

This clonotype came up once. The chain links TRBV6-5 to TRBJ2-5; TRBD2 agrees at 12 bases. This CDR3 is built from 17 residues. Germline V gene data show CDR1 as MNHEY and CDR2 as SVGAGI. J gave up 3 bases and V 0 bases, and 5 bases lay outside the gene matches. The CDR3 is CASSYSAASGGEETQYF. In nucleotides, the CDR3 is TGTGCCAGCAGTTACTCCGCCGCTAGCGGGGGGGAAGAGACCCAGTACTTC.